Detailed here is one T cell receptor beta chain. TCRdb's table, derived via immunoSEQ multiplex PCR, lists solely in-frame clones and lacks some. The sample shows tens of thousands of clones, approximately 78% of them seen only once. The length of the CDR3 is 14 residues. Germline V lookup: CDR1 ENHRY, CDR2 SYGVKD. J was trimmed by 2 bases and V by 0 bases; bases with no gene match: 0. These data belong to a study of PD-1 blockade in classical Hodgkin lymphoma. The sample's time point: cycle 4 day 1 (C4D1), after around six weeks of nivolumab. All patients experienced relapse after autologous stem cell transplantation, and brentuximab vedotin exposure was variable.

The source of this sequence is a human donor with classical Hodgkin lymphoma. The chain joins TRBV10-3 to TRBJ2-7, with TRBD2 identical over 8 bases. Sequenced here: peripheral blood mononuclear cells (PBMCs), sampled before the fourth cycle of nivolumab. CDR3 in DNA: TGTGCCATCAGTGAGTCACTAGCGGCCTACGAGCAGTACTTC. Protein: CAISESLAAYEQYF.